These 28 T cell receptor beta chains originate from one sample sequenced in a study of shared clonotypes between healthy human individuals. Some clones are missing from TCRdb's copy, which holds only in-frame ones; the method was immunoSEQ multiplex PCR. The table lists around 2.1 million clones, under 95% of them singletons. Naivety among CD8 cells was defined by CD45RO negativity and positive CCR7 selection, thereby excluding terminally differentiated effector memory CD45RA+ cells. Sequencing was performed on naive CD8+ T cells from PBMCs. The receptors derive from a man aged 18 to 30 in good health. Some clones in this sample may be carry-over from other donors' samples.

The rearrangement uses TRBV2 and TRBJ1-1; D remains ambiguous. Trimming removed 2 bases at V and 1 base at J, with 11 bases between. The CDR3 covers 15 residues. CDR1 and CDR2 (germline): SNHLY, FYNNEI. The CDR3 reads CASSERAVRNTEAFF. CDR3 in DNA: TGTGCCAGCAGTGAAAGAGCAGTAAGGAACACTGAAGCTTTCTTT.

This chain links TRBV27 with TRBJ1-5; maybe TRBD1 (5 bases). The V end lost 7 bases, the J end lost 0 bases, and 25 bases lay between the germline ends. The CDR3 is 19 amino acids. Germline V gene lookup returns CDR1 MNHEY and CDR2 SMNVEV (reference sequence). CDR3 DNA sequence: TGTGCCAGCAATACTTCCCTGAAGGCGAGGGGATATAGCAATCAGCCCCAGCATTTT. Protein product: CASNTSLKARGYSNQPQHF.

This clone has only one observation. The gene calls are TRBV6-1 and TRBJ1-1, with 10 bases identical to TRBD1. The length of the CDR3 is 14 residues. V lost 5 bases and J lost 5; bases outside the gene matches: 5. Germline V gene lookup returns CDR1 MNHNS and CDR2 SASEGT. The CDR3 is CASSRTGGRTEAFF. CDR3 in DNA: TGTGCCAGCAGTCGGACAGGGGGGCGGACTGAAGCTTTCTTT.

The rearrangement joins TRBV28 to TRBJ1-3, with D unresolved. Trimming took off 2 bases at V and 0 bases at J, with 14 bases between the two ends. The CDR3 contains 17 residues. CDR1 is MDHEN, CDR2 SYDVKM, per germline. The CDR3 coding sequence is TGTGCCAGCAGTTTAGGAGGCAGGAGAAGCTCTGGAAACACCATATATTTT. As protein: CASSLGGRRSSGNTIYF.

The chain combines TRBV5-4 with TRBJ2-1; 8 bases are shared with TRBD2. J gave up 0 bases and V 2 bases, and 4 bases lay outside the gene matches. CDR1 is SGHNT, CDR2 YYREEE, per germline (reference sequence). The CDR3 extends over 16 amino acids. Written as DNA, the CDR3 is TGTGCCAGCAGCTTTAGGCTAGCGGGCTCCTACAATGAGCAGTTCTTC. Protein product: CASSFRLAGSYNEQFF.

The chain links TRBV27 to TRBJ2-7, with D possibly called TRBD1 or TRBD2 (6 bases each). Germline V lookup: CDR1 MNHEY, CDR2 SMNVEV (reference sequence). The CDR3 runs to 11 residues. V lost 10 bases and J lost 2, with 9 bases in between. The CDR3 DNA sequence: TGTGCCAACGGGGGCCCCTACGAGCAGTACTTC. As protein: CANGGPYEQYF.

CDR3 in DNA: TGTGCCAGCAGTTTATCGTGGGGACTAGCGGGAGGGTTGAGCGAGCAGTACTTC. As protein: CASSLSWGLAGGLSEQYF. The chain has TRBV27 and TRBJ2-7, with TRBD2 matching 16 bases. The CDR3 has 18 residues. Per germline, CDR1 MNHEY and CDR2 SMNVEV (reference sequence). Germline trimming cut 0 bases from V and 6 bases from J; bases unmatched to any gene: 8.

The rearrangement links TRBV7-9 to TRBJ2-4, with D perhaps matching TRBD1 (6 bases). Germline V gene data show CDR1 as SEHNR and CDR2 as FQNEAQ (reference sequence). V shed 1 base and J shed 6 bases, with 7 bases lying between them. The CDR3 runs 13 residues. The CDR3 is CASSLVGGNIQYF. Here the CDR3 DNA reads TGTGCCAGCAGCTTAGTAGGGGGAAACATTCAGTACTTC. Filled out from reference TRBV7-9 and TRBJ2-4, the complete variable domain reads DTGVSQNPRHKITKRGQNVTFRCDPISEHNRLYWYRQTLGQGPEFLTYFQNEAQLEKSRLLSDRFSAERPKGSFSTLEIQRTEQGDSAMYLCASSLVGGNIQYFGAGTRLSVL.

CDR3 in amino acids: CASSYSTGLVSYEQYF. The CDR3 region has the DNA TGTGCCAGCAGTTACTCGACAGGGTTGGTATCCTACGAGCAGTACTTC. The chain carries TRBV6-5 and TRBJ2-7; TRBD1 aligns across 7 bases. V shed 0 bases and J 1 base; nucleotides not matched to a gene: 6. The germline gives CDR1 MNHEY, CDR2 SVGAGI. The length of the CDR3 is 16 residues.

The gene calls are TRBV9 and TRBJ2-6; D unclear. Germline V lookup: CDR1 SGDLS, CDR2 YYNGEE. With 1 base removed from V and 0 bases from J, the gap between germline ends came to 17 bases. This CDR3 contains 19 residues. Written as DNA, the CDR3 is TGTGCCAGCAGCGTAAGGGAAGCCAGATATACCTCTGGGGCCAACGTCCTGACTTTC. This encodes CASSVREARYTSGANVLTF. Full variable domain (rest looked up from reference TRBV9 and TRBJ2-6): DSGVTQTPKHLITATGQRVTLRCSPRSGDLSVYWYQQSLDQGLQFLIQYYNGEERAKGNILERFSAQQFPDLHSELNLSSLELGDSALYFCASSVREARYTSGANVLTFGAGSRLTVL.

This clone was recorded a few times. This chain connects TRBV4-1 to TRBJ1-1; tentative D call: TRBD1 (5 bases). This CDR3 contains 15 residues. Germline V gene lookup returns CDR1 MGHRA and CDR2 YSYEKL. V lost 0 bases to trimming and J lost 0 bases, with 8 bases between them. The CDR3 region has the DNA TGCGCCAGCAGCCAAGAGCGGGGGTTGAACACTGAAGCTTTCTTT. This encodes CASSQERGLNTEAFF.

The chain couples TRBV29-1 to TRBJ2-2; 7 bases fit TRBD2. The germline V gene encodes CDR1 SQVTM and CDR2 ANQGSEA. CDR3 length: 13 amino acids. The V segment lost 7 bases and the J segment 3 bases; nucleotides outside the gene matches: 5. The CDR3 spells CSARTSDTGELFF. In DNA, the CDR3 is TGCAGCGCCCGAACTAGCGACACCGGGGAGCTGTTTTTT.

This chain connects TRBV6-1 to TRBJ1-5; the D is unclear. The germline CDR1 and CDR2 sequences are MNHNS and SASEGT. Trimming left V 6 bases short and J 5 bases short, with 8 bases between. This CDR3 comprises 12 residues. The DNA for the CDR3 is TGTGCCAGCAGCCCATGGGATCAGCCCCAGCATTTT. This encodes CASSPWDQPQHF.

DNA for the CDR3: TGTGCCAGCTCACACGAACCAGGGAACAATGAGCAGTTCTTC. This codes for CASSHEPGNNEQFF. This chain connects TRBV18 to TRBJ2-1; D is possibly TRBD1 (5 bases). The CDR3 consists of 14 residues. From germline, CDR1 is KGHSH and CDR2 LQKENI. The germline V and J ends were trimmed by 4 bases and 5 bases, with 12 bases remaining between them.

J is TRBJ2-7 and V is TRBV9; 14 nucleotides match TRBD2. From germline, CDR1 is SGDLS and CDR2 YYNGEE. The CDR3 spans 17 residues. Trimming cost V 3 bases and J 0 bases; bases outside gene matches: 5. The CDR3 spells CASSAGLAGESSYEQYF. Written as DNA, the CDR3 is TGTGCCAGCAGCGCGGGACTAGCGGGAGAAAGCTCCTACGAGCAGTACTTC.

The rearrangement uses TRBV7-9 and TRBJ2-7; unclear D gene. The CDR3 runs to 12 residues. Germline CDR1 and CDR2: SEHNR and FQNEAQ (reference sequence). Trimming pared 5 bases from V and 6 bases from J, leaving 11 bases between. CDR3 amino acids: CASSPPWGEQYF. The DNA of the CDR3 is TGTGCCAGCAGCCCTCCTTGGGGCGAGCAGTACTTC.

The chain combines TRBV15 with TRBJ1-2; the match to TRBD1 covers 7 bases. The CDR3 contains 14 residues. Trimming at V came to 5 bases and at J to 7 bases, leaving 10 bases not matched to a gene. Per germline, CDR1 LNHNV and CDR2 YYDKDF (reference sequence). The CDR3 protein is CATSPLLDRIGYTF. The CDR3 nucleotides read TGTGCCACCAGCCCCCTCTTGGACAGGATTGGCTACACCTTC.

The rearrangement joins TRBV5-1 to TRBJ1-5; possibly TRBD1 for D (5 bases). V lost 0 bases and J 2 bases, leaving 15 bases between the germline ends. This CDR3 comprises 17 residues. CDR1 is SGHRS, CDR2 YFSETQ, per germline. CDR3 sequence reads: CASSLGPPGKGNQPQHF. The CDR3 region has the DNA TGCGCCAGCAGCTTGGGGCCCCCAGGGAAGGGCAATCAGCCCCAGCATTTT.

This chain links TRBV19 with TRBJ1-1; 9 positions agree with TRBD1. The CDR3 loop spans 13 amino acids. The germline CDR1 and CDR2 sequences are LNHDA and SQIVND (reference sequence). The V gene end was trimmed by 10 bases and the J gene end by 5 bases; junction bases not matched to a gene: 8. The CDR3 region is CAISPGTGTEAFF. The CDR3 DNA sequence: TGTGCCATAAGTCCCGGGACAGGGACTGAAGCTTTCTTT.

The chain links TRBV7-3 to TRBJ2-1; 9 bases line up with TRBD2. This CDR3 has 14 amino acids. From germline, CDR1 is SGHTA and CDR2 FQGTGA. V lost 5 bases and J lost 7; bases outside the gene matches: 6. The CDR3 coding sequence is TGTGCCAGCAGCACCAGCGGGAGGTTGAATGAGCAGTTCTTC. Translation gives CASSTSGRLNEQFF.

The chain links TRBV27 to TRBJ2-1; TRBD2 matches 8 bases. The germline V gene has CDR1 MNHEY and CDR2 SMNVEV (reference sequence). The CDR3 has 14 amino acids. After removal of 6 bases from V and 7 bases from J, the junction contained 8 bases not matched to a gene. The CDR3: CASSPGLVMNEQFF. The CDR3 DNA reads TGTGCCAGCAGCCCGGGACTAGTTATGAATGAGCAGTTCTTC.

The CDR3 loop is CASSALSGRNGEQYF. The CDR3 DNA is TGTGCCAGCAGCGCTTTGAGCGGGAGAAATGGCGAGCAGTACTTC. V gene TRBV9 combines with J gene TRBJ2-7; 8 nucleotides match TRBD2. Losses at the gene ends were 3 bases for V and 6 bases for J; bases not matched to a gene: 11. The length of the CDR3 is 15 residues. Germline V lookup: CDR1 SGDLS, CDR2 YYNGEE.

The chain couples TRBV10-3 to TRBJ2-7; D ambiguous. Trimming removed 4 bases from V and 6 bases from J, with 25 bases in between. The CDR3 is 17 amino acids. The germline V gene encodes CDR1 ENHRY and CDR2 SYGVKD. For the CDR3, the DNA is TGTGCCATCAGTGTTTTTACGTTAGAGGTCCCACAAATCGAGCAGTACTTC. Protein: CAISVFTLEVPQIEQYF.

This clone was detected once. The chain uses TRBV7-9 and TRBJ2-2; D may be TRBD2 (5 bases). Per the germline V gene, CDR1 is SEHNR and CDR2 is FQNEAQ (reference sequence). V dropped 5 bases and J dropped 0 bases, with 13 bases sitting between them. The CDR3 contains 16 residues. The CDR3 DNA reads TGTGCCAGCAGCCCCGCCGGGGTGGCGAACACCGGGGAGCTGTTTTTT. Its translation is CASSPAGVANTGELFF. The full variable domain, rest sourced from reference TRBV7-9 and TRBJ2-2, is DTGVSQNPRHKITKRGQNVTFRCDPISEHNRLYWYRQTLGQGPEFLTYFQNEAQLEKSRLLSDRFSAERPKGSFSTLEIQRTEQGDSAMYLCASSPAGVANTGELFFGEGSRLTVL.

The J gene is TRBJ1-1, the V gene TRBV7-9; a weak D match, TRBD1 (6 bases). Germline CDR1 reads SEHNR; CDR2 reads FQNEAQ (reference sequence). V lost 8 bases, J lost 6 bases, and 28 bases lay in between. CDR3 length equals 17 residues. The CDR3 DNA reads TGTGCCAGCTTTGATACGGGGGGGCGTACGCCCAGGCCTGAAGCTTTCTTT. Protein: CASFDTGGRTPRPEAFF.

V is TRBV9 and J is TRBJ2-3, with 12 positions matching TRBD1. The CDR3 spans 16 residues. CDR1 is SGDLS, CDR2 YYNGEE, per germline. Losses at the gene ends were 0 bases for V and 4 bases for J; bases not matched to a gene: 3. CDR3 nucleotides: TGTGCCAGCAGCGTAGCGGGACAGGGGGCTTCAGATACGCAGTATTTT. It specifies CASSVAGQGASDTQYF.

CDR3 amino acids: CASNQWVQETQYF. As DNA, the CDR3 is TGTGCCAGCAACCAATGGGTCCAAGAGACCCAGTACTTC. V usage is TRBV6-1 and J usage is TRBJ2-5, with D hard to call. Germline CDR1 and CDR2: MNHNS and SASEGT. The CDR3 has 13 amino acids. V was clipped by 7 bases and J by 1 base, with 10 bases between them.

V is TRBV6-5 and J is TRBJ1-1; D is possibly TRBD1 (5 bases). The length of the CDR3 is 16 residues. Per the germline V gene, CDR1 is MNHEY and CDR2 is SVGAGI. V gave up 2 bases and J gave up 1 base, with 14 bases separating them. Here the CDR3 DNA reads TGTGCCAGCAGTTACCCAGGGACGGGCAAGAACACTGAAGCTTTCTTT. Its translation is CASSYPGTGKNTEAFF.